The clone carrying this T cell receptor (beta chain) appeared a single time. Antigen: not known. The sample originates from a study of cytomegalovirus exposure and HLA in healthy donors. The study's findings and limits: Cytomegalovirus-associated status was assigned to about 170 TCR beta chains.

The junction had 15 bases not matched to a gene; V was cut back by 5 bases and J by 0 bases. The germline V gene encodes CDR1 SGHVS and CDR2 FNYEAQ. The CDR3 length is 20 residues. Clones were read by immunoSEQ multiplex PCR, and TCRdb kept only the in-frame ones, dropping some. In the table there are 150,000 to 200,000 clones, approximately 86% of which are singletons. Source material: PBMCs. The chain has TRBV7-6 and TRBJ2-3; 12 bases match TRBD2. This receptor was obtained from a woman in her late teens or twenties in good health and CMV-seronegative. The CDR3 region is CASSHETSGSIPYSTDTQYF. The CDR3 nucleotides are TGTGCCAGCAGCCACGAGACTAGCGGGAGTATCCCCTATAGCACAGATACGCAGTATTTT.